These T cell receptor beta chains were read from a single sample in a study of blood T cell repertoires in COVID-19. The repertoire was sequenced with immunoSEQ multiplex PCR; TCRdb's copy has only in-frame clones and lacks some. Seen here are about 270,000 clones, more than 85% observed once, and the top ten hold approximately 3%. The material sequenced was PBMCs or T cells enriched from blood (not recorded which). The source of these receptors is a man aged 40-49 years who had been exposed to COVID-19. Both conserved end residues are part of each CDR3. D genes are given only for firm matches. Clone size is shown for a subset of rows, as once, few, many or a class of expanded clone.

j_gene | d_gene | v_gene | abundance | CDR3aa | CDR3nt
TRBJ2-3 | - | TRBV15 | - | CATSENQGSGWNTQYF | TGTGCCACCAGCGAGAACCAGGGTTCAGGGTGGAATACGCAGTATTTT
TRBJ1-5 | - | TRBV28 | - | CASLTGGEHQPQHF | TGTGCCAGCCTTACGGGGGGCGAGCATCAGCCCCAGCATTTT
TRBJ2-7 | - | TRBV28 | once | CASSFVGSYEQYF | TGTGCCAGCAGTTTTGTTGGTAGCTACGAGCAGTACTTC
TRBJ2-7 | - | TRBV30 | once | CAWNRGGYEQYF | TGTGCCTGGAACAGGGGGGGCTACGAGCAGTACTTC
TRBJ2-7 | TRBD2 | TRBV4-1 | - | CASSPGSSGSHEQYF | TGCGCCAGCAGCCCCGGTAGTAGCGGGAGCCACGAGCAGTACTTC
TRBJ1-1 | - | TRBV11-3 | - | CASSLGAANTEAFF | TGTGCCAGCAGCTTAGGTGCGGCGAACACTGAAGCTTTCTTT
TRBJ1-2 | TRBD1 | TRBV5-4 | - | CASSSGQGEFSQAKRDGYTF | TGTGCCAGCAGTTCCGGACAGGGGGAATTTTCGCAGGCGAAGCGCGATGGCTACACCTTC
TRBJ2-5 | TRBD2 | TRBV5-8 | - | CASSSTLAGLQETQYF | TGTGCCAGCAGCTCCACGTTAGCGGGTCTTCAAGAGACCCAGTACTTC
TRBJ1-5 | - | TRBV13 | - | CASSARREGRNQPQHF | TGTGCCAGCAGCGCCCGGCGGGAGGGTCGCAATCAGCCCCAGCATTTT
TRBJ2-5 | TRBD1 | TRBV6-2/TRBV6-3 | - | CASSKSGTEETQYF | TGTGCCAGCAGCAAATCAGGGACAGAAGAGACCCAGTACTTC
TRBJ2-1 | TRBD2 | TRBV2 | few | CASKSGVEQFF | TGTGCCAGTAAGAGCGGGGTGGAGCAGTTCTTC
TRBJ2-7 | TRBD2 | TRBV10-2 | - | CATFGRAGYEQYF | TGCGCCACCTTCGGGAGGGCGGGCTACGAGCAGTACTTC
TRBJ2-1 | - | TRBV28 | - | CASSSNRGLDRGNEQFF | TGTGCCAGCAGTTCAAACAGGGGACTCGATAGGGGAAATGAGCAGTTCTTC
TRBJ2-7 | - | TRBV29-1 | - | CSAVGQINEQYF | TGCAGCGCGGTTGGACAGATTAACGAGCAGTACTTC
TRBJ2-1 | - | TRBV12-3/TRBV12-4 | - | CASSRLRNEQFF | TGTGCCAGCAGCCGTCTTCGGAATGAGCAGTTCTTC
TRBJ1-2 | - | TRBV5-1 | - | CASSLEPYGYTF | TGCGCCAGCAGCTTGGAGCCATATGGCTACACCTTC